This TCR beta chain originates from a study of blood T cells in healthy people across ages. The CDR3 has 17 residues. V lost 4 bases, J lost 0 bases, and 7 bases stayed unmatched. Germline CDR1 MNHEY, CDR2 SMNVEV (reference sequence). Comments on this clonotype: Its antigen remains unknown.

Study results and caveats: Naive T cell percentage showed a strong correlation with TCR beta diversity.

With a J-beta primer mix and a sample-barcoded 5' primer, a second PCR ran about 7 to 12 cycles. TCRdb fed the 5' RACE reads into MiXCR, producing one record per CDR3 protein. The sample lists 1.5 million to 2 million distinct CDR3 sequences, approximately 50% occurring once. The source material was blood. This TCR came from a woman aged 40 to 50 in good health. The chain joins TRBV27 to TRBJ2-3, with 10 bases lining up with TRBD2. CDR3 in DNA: TGTGCCAGCAGTTCACCTACTAGCGGGGTTAGCACAGATACGCAGTATTTT. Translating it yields CASSSPTSGVSTDTQYF.